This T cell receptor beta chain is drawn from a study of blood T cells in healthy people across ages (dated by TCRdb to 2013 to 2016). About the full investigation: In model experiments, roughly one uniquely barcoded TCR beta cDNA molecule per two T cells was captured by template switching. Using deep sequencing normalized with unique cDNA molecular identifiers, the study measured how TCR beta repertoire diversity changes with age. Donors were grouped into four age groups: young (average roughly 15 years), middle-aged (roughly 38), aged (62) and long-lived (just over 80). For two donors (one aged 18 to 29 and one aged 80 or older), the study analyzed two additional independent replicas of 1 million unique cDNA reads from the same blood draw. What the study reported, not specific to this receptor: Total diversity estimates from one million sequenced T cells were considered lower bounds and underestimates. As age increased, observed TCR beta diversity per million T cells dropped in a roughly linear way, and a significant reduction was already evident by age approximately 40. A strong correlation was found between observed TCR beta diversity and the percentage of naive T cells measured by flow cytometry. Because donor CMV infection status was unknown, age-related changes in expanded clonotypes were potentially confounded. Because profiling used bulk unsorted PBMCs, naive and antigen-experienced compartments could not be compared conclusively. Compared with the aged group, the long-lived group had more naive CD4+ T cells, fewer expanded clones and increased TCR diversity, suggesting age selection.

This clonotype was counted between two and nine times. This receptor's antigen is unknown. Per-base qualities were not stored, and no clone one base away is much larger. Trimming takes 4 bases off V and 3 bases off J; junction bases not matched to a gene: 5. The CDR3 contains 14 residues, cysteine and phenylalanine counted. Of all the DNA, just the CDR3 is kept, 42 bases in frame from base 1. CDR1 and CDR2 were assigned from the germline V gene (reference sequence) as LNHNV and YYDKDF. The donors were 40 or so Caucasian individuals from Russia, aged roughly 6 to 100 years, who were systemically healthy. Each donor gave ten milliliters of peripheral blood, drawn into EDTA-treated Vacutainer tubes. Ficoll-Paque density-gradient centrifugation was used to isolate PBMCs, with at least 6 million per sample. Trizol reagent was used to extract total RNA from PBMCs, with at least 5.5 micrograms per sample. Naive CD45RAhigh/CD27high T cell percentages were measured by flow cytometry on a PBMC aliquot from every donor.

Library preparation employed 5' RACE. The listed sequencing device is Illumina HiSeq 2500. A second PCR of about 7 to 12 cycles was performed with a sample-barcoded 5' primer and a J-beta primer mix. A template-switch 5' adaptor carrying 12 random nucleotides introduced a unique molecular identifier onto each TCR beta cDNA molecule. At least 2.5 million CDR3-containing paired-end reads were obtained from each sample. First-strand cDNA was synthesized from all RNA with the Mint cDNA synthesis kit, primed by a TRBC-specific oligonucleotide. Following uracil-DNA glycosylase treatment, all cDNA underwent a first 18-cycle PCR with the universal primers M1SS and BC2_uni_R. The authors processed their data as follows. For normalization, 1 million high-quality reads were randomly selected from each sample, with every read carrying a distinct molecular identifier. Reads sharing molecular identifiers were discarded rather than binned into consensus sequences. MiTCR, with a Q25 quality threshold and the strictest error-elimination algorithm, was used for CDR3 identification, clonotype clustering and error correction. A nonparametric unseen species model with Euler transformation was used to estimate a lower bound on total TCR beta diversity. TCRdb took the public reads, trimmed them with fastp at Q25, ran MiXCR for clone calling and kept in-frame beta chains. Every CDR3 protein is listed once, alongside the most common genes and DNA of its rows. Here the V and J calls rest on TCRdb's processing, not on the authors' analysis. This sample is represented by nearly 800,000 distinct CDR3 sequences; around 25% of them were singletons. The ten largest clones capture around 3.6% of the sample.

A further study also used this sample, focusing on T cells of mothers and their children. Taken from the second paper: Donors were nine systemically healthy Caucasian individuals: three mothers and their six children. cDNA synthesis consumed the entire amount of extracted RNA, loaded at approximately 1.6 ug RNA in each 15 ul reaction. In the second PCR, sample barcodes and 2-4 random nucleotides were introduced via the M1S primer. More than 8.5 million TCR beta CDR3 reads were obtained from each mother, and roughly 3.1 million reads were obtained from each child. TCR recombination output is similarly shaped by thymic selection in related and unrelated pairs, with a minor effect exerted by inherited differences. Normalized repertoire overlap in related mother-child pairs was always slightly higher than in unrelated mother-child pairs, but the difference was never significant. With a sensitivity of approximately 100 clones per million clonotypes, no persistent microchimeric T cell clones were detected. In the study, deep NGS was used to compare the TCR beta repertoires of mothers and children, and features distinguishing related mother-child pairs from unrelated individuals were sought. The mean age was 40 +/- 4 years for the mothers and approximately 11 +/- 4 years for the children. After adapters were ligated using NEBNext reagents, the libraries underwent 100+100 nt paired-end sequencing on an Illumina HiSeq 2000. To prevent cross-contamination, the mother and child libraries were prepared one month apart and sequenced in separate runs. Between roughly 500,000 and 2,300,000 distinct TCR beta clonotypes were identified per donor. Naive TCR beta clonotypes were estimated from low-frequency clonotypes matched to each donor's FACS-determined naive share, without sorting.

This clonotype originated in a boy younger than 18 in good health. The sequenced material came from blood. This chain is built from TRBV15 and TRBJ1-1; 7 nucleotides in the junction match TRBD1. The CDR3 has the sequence CATSTTGEDTEAFF. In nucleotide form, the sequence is TGTGCCACCAGCACCACAGGGGAGGACACTGAAGCTTTCTTT.